Shown below are 23 T cell receptor beta chains from a single sample sequenced in a study of blood T cell repertoires in COVID-19. Generated by immunoSEQ multiplex PCR, the TCRdb table keeps only in-frame clones and is missing some. The data show about 300,000 clones, around 83% seen once. Sequencing was carried out using peripheral blood. Receptors were obtained from a woman in her forties or fifties with acute or convalescent COVID-19.

V usage is TRBV24-1 and J usage is TRBJ2-2, with 9 bases identical to TRBD1. The germline CDR1 and CDR2 sequences are KGHDR and SFDVKD. The CDR3 sequence is 15 residues long. V was clipped by 8 bases and J by 6 bases; unmatched bases: 9. The CDR3 region has the DNA TGTGCCACCAACACAGGGGGCTCTAGGGCCGGGGAGCTGTTTTTT. Amino acids: CATNTGGSRAGELFF.

In its sample, this clone was seen a few times. The chain is built from TRBV30 and TRBJ1-5; weak D call: TRBD1 (5 bases). CDR3 size: 13 residues. Trimming removed 1 base at V and 3 bases at J, with 7 bases between. The germline gives CDR1 GTSNPN, CDR2 SVGIG (reference sequence). The CDR3 is CAWSADINQPQHF. CDR3 DNA: TGTGCCTGGAGTGCGGACATCAATCAGCCCCAGCATTTT. The full variable domain, completed using reference TRBV30 and TRBJ1-5, is SQTIHQWPATLVQPVGSPLSLECTVEGTSNPNLYWYRQAAGRGLQLLFYSVGIGQISSEVPQNLSASRPQDRQFILSSKKLLLSDSGFYLCAWSADINQPQHFGDGTRLSIL.

This clone was counted once. The J gene is TRBJ2-3, the V gene TRBV9; TRBD2 agrees at 12 bases. This CDR3 is built from 15 residues. Trimming cost V 8 bases and J 2 bases; bases outside gene matches: 6. Germline V lookup: CDR1 SGDLS, CDR2 YYNGEE. CDR3 residues: CASSGLAGFTDTQYF. The CDR3 coding sequence is TGTGCCAGTAGTGGACTAGCGGGATTCACAGATACGCAGTATTTT.

The chain couples TRBV7-9 to TRBJ2-7; 14 nucleotides line up with TRBD2. V lost 6 bases to trimming and J lost 6 bases; unmatched junction nucleotides: 4. This CDR3 has 14 amino acids. Germline values: CDR1 SEHNR, CDR2 FQNEAQ (reference sequence). The CDR3 is CASSPTSGRAEQYF. The CDR3 bases are TGTGCCAGCAGTCCGACTAGCGGGAGGGCCGAGCAGTACTTC.

The rearrangement uses TRBV24-1 and TRBJ2-2; maybe TRBD1 (5 bases). CDR1 KGHDR and CDR2 SFDVKD come from the germline V gene. V lost 4 bases to trimming and J lost 1 base, with 9 bases between them. This CDR3 is built from 15 residues. In DNA form, the CDR3 reads TGTGCCACCAGTGAGACCCAGGGGAACACCGGGGAGCTGTTTTTT. This translates into CATSETQGNTGELFF.

The chain recombines TRBV5-4 with TRBJ2-7, with 10 bases identical to TRBD2. CDR3 length: 16 residues. V lost 0 bases, J lost 2 bases, and 5 bases stayed unmatched. From germline, CDR1 is SGHNT and CDR2 YYREEE (reference sequence). The CDR3 region has the DNA TGTGCCAGCAGCTTGGCGCCAGCGGGAGGGCCCTACGAGCAGTACTTC. Translated: CASSLAPAGGPYEQYF. Full variable domain (rest looked up from reference TRBV5-4 and TRBJ2-7): ETGVTQSPTHLIKTRGQQVTLRCSSQSGHNTVSWYQQALGQGPQFIFQYYREEENGRGNFPPRFSGLQFPNYSSELNVNALELDDSALYLCASSLAPAGGPYEQYFGPGTRLTVT.

This clone showed up just a few times. The chain joins TRBV2 to TRBJ1-2; the match to TRBD1 covers 10 bases. J gave up 8 bases and V 8 bases, and 8 bases lay outside the gene matches. The CDR3 length is 13 residues. In germline, CDR1 is SNHLY, CDR2 FYNNEI. DNA of the CDR3: TGTGCCAGCTCGACAGGGGGCCCAGGGGGCTACACCTTC. Translating gives CASSTGGPGGYTF.

The rearrangement links TRBV14 to TRBJ1-2; D is ambiguous. The germline V gene encodes CDR1 SGHDN and CDR2 FVKESK. V was clipped by 2 bases and J by 8 bases, with 18 bases between them. The CDR3 runs 15 residues. CDR3 DNA sequence: TGTGCCAGCAGCCAAAACTCCGGGCCGGGAGTAGGCTACACCTTC. The encoded protein is CASSQNSGPGVGYTF.

This chain connects TRBV28 to TRBJ1-2; D is uncertain. CDR3 size: 11 residues. The germline V gene has CDR1 MDHEN and CDR2 SYDVKM. V lost 9 bases, J lost 4 bases, and 9 bases lay in between. The CDR3: CASTGLYGYTF. The CDR3 region has the DNA TGTGCCAGTACTGGGCTCTATGGCTACACCTTC.

V usage is TRBV30 and J usage is TRBJ2-1; TRBD2 is a possible D gene (5 bases). V was shortened by 1 base and J by 7 bases, with 8 bases between the two germline ends. From germline, CDR1 is GTSNPN and CDR2 SVGIG (reference sequence). The CDR3 length is 12 residues. DNA of the CDR3: TGTGCCTGGAGTGGTCGGGGAAATGAGCAGTTCTTC. This gives the protein CAWSGRGNEQFF.

V and J are TRBV5-5 and TRBJ1-2; the D gene is possibly TRBD1 (5 bases). Trimming left V 0 bases short and J 3 bases short, with 15 bases between. The germline V gene has CDR1 SGHKS and CDR2 YYEKEE (reference sequence). The CDR3 spans 16 residues. The CDR3: CASSLGQGIFDYGYTF. For the CDR3, the DNA is TGTGCCAGCAGCTTGGGTCAGGGAATATTTGACTATGGCTACACCTTC.

This chain joins TRBV19 and TRBJ1-3, with TRBD1 matching over 11 bases. Losses at the gene ends were 7 bases for V and 5 bases for J; bases not matched to a gene: 4. The CDR3 is 14 residues long. The germline V gene has CDR1 LNHDA and CDR2 SQIVND (reference sequence). CDR3 bases: TGTGCCAGTAATCCGGACAGGGGGCGAAACACCATATATTTT. It yields the protein CASNPDRGRNTIYF.

The CDR3 DNA reads TGTGCCAGCAGGGTAGCGGGGGCCGGGGACACCGGGGAGCTGTTTTTT. Protein: CASRVAGAGDTGELFF. V gene TRBV2 combines with J gene TRBJ2-2, with TRBD2 identical over 9 bases. With V trimmed by 6 bases and J by 3 bases, 8 bases remained unmatched. The CDR3 has 16 residues. Looked up from germline, CDR1 is SNHLY and CDR2 is FYNNEI. Drawing the rest from reference TRBV2 and TRBJ2-2, the complete variable domain is EPEVTQTPSHQVTQMGQEVILRCVPISNHLYFYWYRQILGQKVEFLVSFYNNEISEKSEIFDDQFSVERPDGSNFTLKIRSTKLEDSAMYFCASRVAGAGDTGELFFGEGSRLTVL.

The chain uses TRBV3-1 (or the pseudogene TRBV3-2) and TRBJ2-1, with a weak D call TRBD1 (6 bases). V was pared by 3 bases and J by 8 bases, with 14 bases between. CDR3 length: 14 residues. CDR1 is LGHDT, CDR2 YNNKEL, per germline (reference sequence). The CDR3 is CASSHQGSSDEQFF. The DNA for the CDR3 is TGTGCCAGCAGCCATCAGGGGTCGTCCGATGAGCAGTTCTTC.

The CDR3 reads CSEARSTGAGETQYF. As DNA, the CDR3 is TGCAGCGAGGCCCGATCAACAGGGGCGGGAGAGACCCAGTACTTC. The rearrangement links TRBV29-1 to TRBJ2-5; 7 nucleotides align to TRBD1. Per germline, CDR1 SQVTM and CDR2 ANQGSEA. V was pared by 7 bases and J by 4 bases, with 15 bases of the junction left unmatched. There are 15 residues in the CDR3.

The V gene is TRBV2, the J gene TRBJ2-4; tentatively, D is TRBD1 (6 bases). The CDR3 contains 15 residues. V lost 7 bases to trimming and J lost 8 bases, with 21 bases between them. Germline loops: CDR1 SNHLY, CDR2 FYNNEI. The CDR3 nucleotides are TGTGCCAGCAACTTACGACCGTTCGCAGGGGACATTCAGTACTTC. This codes for CASNLRPFAGDIQYF.

V and J are TRBV19 and TRBJ2-1; a possible D gene is TRBD2 (6 bases). In germline, CDR1 is LNHDA, CDR2 SQIVND (reference sequence). The CDR3 totals 19 residues. Trimming pared 4 bases from V and 0 bases from J, leaving 22 bases between. This CDR3 reads CASSSLGVSGKSSYNEQFF. The CDR3 nucleotides are TGTGCCAGTAGTAGTCTAGGGGTTAGCGGCAAAAGCTCCTACAATGAGCAGTTCTTC.

The chain joins TRBV2 to TRBJ1-2, with 10 bases fitting TRBD1. CDR3 size: 14 residues. The V gene end was trimmed by 1 base and the J gene end by 10 bases; junction bases not matched to a gene: 6. Germline loops: CDR1 SNHLY, CDR2 FYNNEI. This CDR3 is CASSEGGDRGFYTF. DNA of the CDR3: TGTGCCAGCAGTGAAGGGGGGGACAGGGGATTCTACACCTTC.

The gene calls are TRBV11-2 and TRBJ1-3; 7 nucleotides agree with TRBD1. Trimming removed 2 bases from V and 0 bases from J; junction bases left unmatched: 10. Looked up from germline, CDR1 is SGHAT and CDR2 is FQNNGV. The CDR3 is made up of 18 amino acids. CDR3 DNA: TGTGCCAGCAGCTTACCTCGGACAGGATATTTCTCTGGAAACACCATATATTTT. As protein: CASSLPRTGYFSGNTIYF.

The V gene is TRBV2, the J gene TRBJ2-2; TRBD1 aligns across 10 bases. Per the germline V gene, CDR1 is SNHLY and CDR2 is FYNNEI. The CDR3 contains 15 residues. V shed 8 bases and J 2 bases; nucleotides not matched to a gene: 5. CDR3 region: CASRTGGINTGELFF. The CDR3 DNA reads as TGTGCCAGCCGGACAGGGGGGATTAACACCGGGGAGCTGTTTTTT. Variable domain in full (rest from reference TRBV2 and TRBJ2-2): EPEVTQTPSHQVTQMGQEVILRCVPISNHLYFYWYRQILGQKVEFLVSFYNNEISEKSEIFDDQFSVERPDGSNFTLKIRSTKLEDSAMYFCASRTGGINTGELFFGEGSRLTVL.

This clone came up once. The chain is built from TRBV6-2 or TRBV6-3 and TRBJ2-3, with D possibly matching TRBD2 (6 bases). Trimming removed 6 bases from V and 0 bases from J, with 16 bases in between. Germline values: CDR1 MNHEY, CDR2 SVGEGT. The length of the CDR3 is 16 residues. Here the CDR3 DNA reads TGTGCCAGCAGCTCCGACCTAGCGTCTAGCACAGATACGCAGTATTTT. Translated, it gives CASSSDLASSTDTQYF.

As regards this clone: The same CDR3 also results from other DNA sequences found in this sample. This chain connects TRBV5-6 to TRBJ2-2; 8 bases map to TRBD1. The CDR3 is 15 residues long. Germline trimming cut 0 bases from V and 5 bases from J; bases unmatched to any gene: 3. Germline loops: CDR1 SGHDT, CDR2 YYEEEE. The CDR3 spells CASSLDRGETGELFF. The DNA of the CDR3 is TGTGCCAGCAGCTTGGACAGGGGGGAAACCGGGGAGCTGTTTTTT.

The rearrangement joins TRBV9 to TRBJ2-2, with 9 bases lining up with TRBD1. Germline V gives CDR1 SGDLS, CDR2 YYNGEE. The CDR3 runs 17 residues. V dropped 0 bases and J dropped 3; count of bases not matched to a gene: 6. The CDR3 DNA reads TGTGCCAGCAGCGTAGCTACGACAGGGGGGGACACCGGGGAGCTGTTTTTT. As protein: CASSVATTGGDTGELFF.